The next 32 T cell receptor beta chains were all read from a single sample in a study of CD8 T cells in Susac syndrome (dated by TCRdb to between 2019 and 2020). The library was obtained by the immunoSEQ multiplex PCR assay. RNA was extracted with the RNeasy kit and roughly 0.45 to 1 ug was reverse transcribed using random hexamers. The public reads were reanalyzed by TCRdb: fastp trimming at Q25, MiXCR alignment, in-frame beta chains only. Every distinct CDR3 protein forms one entry, paired with its most common genes and DNA. This sample has about 190,000 distinct CDR3 sequences in its table, and about 94% of those were observed once. Around 0.1% of the sample rests with the top ten. The material sequenced was CD4+ T cells from PBMCs. These receptors were obtained from a human donor with Susac syndrome.

The chain recombines TRBV20-1 with TRBJ1-5, with D unclear. The CDR3 covers 14 residues. V lost 3 bases and J lost 0, with 9 bases in between. Germline V CDR1 and CDR2: DFQATT, SNEGSKA (reference sequence). The DNA of the CDR3 is TGCAGTGCTAGTTTAGCTACTAGCAATCAGCCCCAGCATTTT. Translating it yields CSASLATSNQPQHF.

The gene calls are TRBV30 and TRBJ1-2, with a tentative D call TRBD1 (6 bases). Germline assignment: CDR1 GTSNPN and CDR2 SVGIG (reference sequence). The CDR3 loop spans 12 amino acids. The germline V and J ends were trimmed by 7 bases and 4 bases, with 13 bases remaining between them. CDR3 DNA sequence: TGTGCCTACCAACAGGGCCCCTATGGCTACACCTTC. This encodes CAYQQGPYGYTF. Full variable domain (rest looked up from reference TRBV30 and TRBJ1-2): SQTIHQWPATLVQPVGSPLSLECTVEGTSNPNLYWYRQAAGRGLQLLFYSVGIGQISSEVPQNLSASRPQDRQFILSSKKLLLSDSGFYLCAYQQGPYGYTFGSGTRLTVV.

The rearrangement uses TRBV20-1 and TRBJ1-2; possibly TRBD1 for D (6 bases). With 7 bases removed from V and 4 bases from J, the gap between germline ends came to 13 bases. Germline V CDR1 and CDR2: DFQATT, SNEGSKA (reference sequence). The CDR3 contains 12 residues. CDR3 loop: CSVLGGSYGYTF. The CDR3 DNA reads as TGCAGTGTTCTAGGGGGGTCCTATGGCTACACCTTC.

This chain uses TRBV20-1 with TRBJ1-2; tentatively, D is TRBD1 (5 bases). The CDR3 runs 12 residues. Germline CDR1 is DFQATT and CDR2 is SNEGSKA (reference sequence). V was trimmed by 2 bases and J by 8 bases, leaving 12 bases between them. CDR3 coding DNA: TGCAGTGCTAGAAGCGGGGCTCTGGGCTACACCTTC. Protein: CSARSGALGYTF.

This clonotype has only one observation. The V gene is TRBV4-2, the J gene TRBJ2-6, with D hard to call. Germline loops: CDR1 LGHNA, CDR2 YNFKEQ. CDR3 length: 16 amino acids. V shed 0 bases and J shed 0 bases, with 6 bases lying between them. The CDR3 loop is CASSQDGASGANVLTF. The CDR3 DNA reads as TGTGCCAGCAGCCAAGATGGCGCCTCTGGGGCCAACGTCCTGACTTTC.

The chain employs TRBV6-5 and TRBJ1-6; maybe TRBD1 (6 bases). Trimming pared 0 bases from V and 6 bases from J, leaving 9 bases between. The CDR3 runs to 15 residues. The germline V gene has CDR1 MNHEY and CDR2 SVGAGI. The CDR3 loop reads CASSYSLDSNSPLHF. The CDR3 nucleotides are TGTGCCAGCAGTTACTCACTGGACAGTAATTCACCCCTCCACTTT.

This clonotype was observed a single time. The chain combines TRBV5-1 with TRBJ2-1; 10 bases are a match to TRBD1. J lost 12 bases, V lost 0 bases, and 9 bases had no gene match. CDR1 is SGHRS and CDR2 is YFSETQ in the germline V gene. CDR3 size: 15 residues. CDR3 loop: CASSLAGTGDSVQFF. CDR3 DNA sequence: TGCGCCAGCAGCTTGGCCGGGACAGGGGATAGTGTGCAGTTCTTC.

The chain uses TRBV30 and TRBJ1-5; weak D call: TRBD1 (6 bases). The CDR3 is 15 amino acids. Germline V gene data show CDR1 as GTSNPN and CDR2 as SVGIG (reference sequence). Trimming removed 2 bases at V and 6 bases at J, with 17 bases between. The CDR3 DNA is TGTGCCTGGAGTAAGGGTAGGTTAGGGGGTCAGCCCCAGCATTTT. This codes for CAWSKGRLGGQPQHF. Complete variable domain (other parts from reference TRBV30 and TRBJ1-5): SQTIHQWPATLVQPVGSPLSLECTVEGTSNPNLYWYRQAAGRGLQLLFYSVGIGQISSEVPQNLSASRPQDRQFILSSKKLLLSDSGFYLCAWSKGRLGGQPQHFGDGTRLSIL.

The chain carries TRBV11-3 and TRBJ1-6; possible D gene TRBD1, 5 bases. Germline CDR1 is SGHNT and CDR2 is YENEEA. The germline V and J ends were trimmed by 1 base and 9 bases, with 7 bases remaining between them. The CDR3 runs 13 residues. CDR3 in amino acids: CASSLGGISPLHF. In DNA form, the CDR3 reads TGTGCCAGCAGCTTAGGGGGCATTTCACCCCTCCACTTT.

This sequence joins TRBV7-2 and TRBJ2-5; 7 positions match TRBD2. This CDR3 contains 15 residues. CDR1 is SGHTA, CDR2 FQGNSA, per germline. V gave up 3 bases and J gave up 5 bases; unmatched junction bases: 9. The CDR3 loop is CASSFAPGGLETQYF. For the CDR3, the DNA is TGTGCCAGCAGCTTCGCACCGGGGGGACTTGAGACCCAGTACTTC.

The J gene is TRBJ1-1, the V gene TRBV7-3; D gene unclear. Germline CDR1 reads SGHTA; CDR2 reads FQGTGA. Trimming left V 0 bases short and J 6 bases short, with 8 bases between. This CDR3 is 13 amino acids long. CDR3 residues: CASSLTLGAEAFF. CDR3 bases: TGTGCCAGCAGCTTAACGTTGGGCGCTGAAGCTTTCTTT. Variable domain in full (rest from reference TRBV7-3 and TRBJ1-1): GAGVSQTPSNKVTEKGKYVELRCDPISGHTALYWYRQSLGQGPEFLIYFQGTGAADDSGLPNDRFFAVRPEGSVSTLKIQRTERGDSAVYLCASSLTLGAEAFFGQGTRLTVV.

J is TRBJ2-3 and V is TRBV7-8; no reliable D call. The CDR3 has 15 amino acids. The V gene lost 0 bases and the J gene lost 4 bases, with 11 bases spanning the gap. Germline CDR1 reads SGHVS; CDR2 reads FQNEAQ. In DNA, the CDR3 is TGTGCCAGCAGCTTAGCGTTGGTAGCCGCAGATACGCAGTATTTT. Its translation: CASSLALVAADTQYF.

The rearrangement uses TRBV9 and TRBJ1-6; no definite D call. The CDR3 is 16 amino acids. Deletions cut 3 bases from V and 9 bases from J, with 19 bases between. Germline V CDR1 and CDR2: SGDLS, YYNGEE. CDR3 in amino acids: CASSAVEVSLGSPLHF. The CDR3 DNA follows: TGTGCCAGCAGCGCTGTTGAGGTGTCCCTGGGTTCACCCCTCCACTTT.

This sequence joins TRBV28 and TRBJ1-6, with D possibly matching TRBD1 (6 bases). Per germline, CDR1 MDHEN and CDR2 SYDVKM. This CDR3 contains 12 residues. Between the trimmed V and J ends, which lost 5 bases and 13 bases, there was a span of 12 bases. The CDR3 nucleotides are TGTGCCAGCAGTCCCCTCGGGGGCCCCCTCCACTTT. Protein: CASSPLGGPLHF. The full variable domain, its missing parts supplied by reference TRBV28 and TRBJ1-6, is DVKVTQSSRYLVKRTGEKVFLECVQDMDHENMFWYRQDPGLGLRLIYFSYDVKMKEKGDIPEGYSVSREKKERFSLILESASTNQTSMYLCASSPLGGPLHFGNGTRLTVT.

This clonotype was seen only once. The chain employs TRBV4-1 and TRBJ2-1, with no clear D. This CDR3 has 14 amino acids. The V gene lost 1 base and the J gene lost 6 bases, with 10 bases spanning the gap. CDR1 is MGHRA, CDR2 YSYEKL, per germline. Here the CDR3 reads CASSQGGSINEQFF. The CDR3 region has the DNA TGCGCCAGCAGCCAAGGGGGTAGTATCAATGAGCAGTTCTTC.

This chain connects TRBV20-1 to TRBJ2-1, with 11 bases lining up with TRBD1. V lost 5 bases to trimming and J lost 8 bases; unmatched junction nucleotides: 11. The CDR3 is 15 amino acids. Germline loops: CDR1 DFQATT, CDR2 SNEGSKA (reference sequence). This chain's CDR3 is CSAPSRDRGNYEQFF. The CDR3 nucleotides are TGCAGTGCTCCGTCCCGGGACAGGGGGAACTATGAGCAGTTCTTC.

This chain links TRBV7-9 with TRBJ1-1; no reliable D call. Germline values: CDR1 SEHNR, CDR2 FQNEAQ (reference sequence). The CDR3 contains 13 residues. Trimming shortened V by 3 bases and J by 7 bases, and 12 bases separated the two germline ends. CDR3 nucleotides: TGTGCCAGCAGCTTCGGACTGGGCAGTGAAGCTTTCTTT. It encodes CASSFGLGSEAFF.

This sequence joins TRBV29-1 and TRBJ1-5; perhaps TRBD1 as D (5 bases). This CDR3 is built from 13 residues. The ends were cut back, 7 bases at V and 6 bases at J, with 16 bases in the middle. CDR1 and CDR2 from the germline V gene are SQVTM and ANQGSEA. The CDR3 here is CSASSGRAQPQHF. CDR3 DNA: TGCAGCGCTTCATCAGGGCGTGCTCAGCCCCAGCATTTT.

The genes are TRBV6-1 and TRBJ1-1; no clear D. This CDR3 contains 15 residues. V was clipped by 7 bases and J by 0 bases, with 15 bases between them. Germline CDR1 is MNHNS and CDR2 is SASEGT. CDR3 protein: CASTEREDLNTEAFF. The CDR3 bases are TGTGCCAGCACCGAACGGGAGGACCTGAACACTGAAGCTTTCTTT.

This clonotype occurred once. The chain couples TRBV6-4 to TRBJ2-3; D might be TRBD2 (5 bases). This CDR3 has 16 amino acids. Trimming left V 2 bases short and J 1 base short, with 13 bases between. Germline values: CDR1 MRHNA, CDR2 SNTAGT. Here the CDR3 reads CASSDGGRPGTDTQYF. The CDR3, as DNA: TGTGCCAGCAGTGACGGCGGGCGTCCTGGCACAGATACGCAGTATTTT.

The rearrangement links TRBV5-1 to TRBJ2-7, with D possibly TRBD1 on 5 matching bases. V was cut by 2 bases and J by 3 bases, with 21 bases left in between. The CDR3 extends over 17 amino acids. Germline values: CDR1 SGHRS, CDR2 YFSETQ. CDR3 DNA: TGCGCCAGCAGCTTCCGCAGTGGAGACAGAATCCTCTACGAGCAGTACTTC. Amino acid sequence: CASSFRSGDRILYEQYF.

This clonotype was detected only once. J is TRBJ2-3 and V is TRBV25-1, with unresolved D. CDR3 length: 14 amino acids. V was clipped by 2 bases and J by 0 bases, with 6 bases between them. The germline CDR1 and CDR2 sequences are MGHDK and SYGVNS. Written as DNA, the CDR3 is TGTGCCAGCAGTGAACCCCAGAGCACAGATACGCAGTATTTT. It yields the protein CASSEPQSTDTQYF.

V usage is TRBV12-3 or TRBV12-4 and J usage is TRBJ2-1; D possibly uses TRBD1 or TRBD2 (6 bases each). The CDR3 spans 15 residues. V lost 2 bases and J lost 4, with 12 bases in between. The chain's CDR3 is CASSLTGRNYNEQFF. CDR3 bases: TGTGCCAGCAGTTTAACAGGGAGGAATTACAATGAGCAGTTCTTC.

The chain carries TRBV14 and TRBJ2-1; 9 bases are shared with TRBD2. V dropped 4 bases and J dropped 3; count of bases not matched to a gene: 7. This CDR3 region has 16 residues. The germline CDR1 and CDR2 sequences are SGHDN and FVKESK. CDR3 sequence: CASSPLLAGIYNEQFF. The CDR3 coding sequence is TGTGCCAGCAGCCCCTTACTAGCGGGCATCTACAATGAGCAGTTCTTC.

The chain joins TRBV27 to TRBJ1-1; no clear D gene. Per germline, CDR1 MNHEY and CDR2 SMNVEV (reference sequence). Trimming pared 0 bases from V and 3 bases from J, leaving 5 bases between. This CDR3 has 13 residues. CDR3 DNA: TGTGCCAGCAGTTTATCGCTAGACACTGAAGCTTTCTTT. As protein: CASSLSLDTEAFF.

The J gene is TRBJ2-5, the V gene TRBV2; the D gene is possibly TRBD2 (7 bases). Trimming pared 5 bases from V and 1 base from J, leaving 14 bases between. Germline lookup yields CDR1 SNHLY and CDR2 FYNNEI. CDR3 length equals 15 residues. The CDR3 spells CASSQMRGPQETQYF. The CDR3 DNA sequence: TGTGCCAGCAGTCAGATGCGGGGGCCCCAAGAGACCCAGTACTTC.

V is TRBV27 and J is TRBJ2-7; D gene unclear. The germline CDR1 and CDR2 sequences are MNHEY and SMNVEV (reference sequence). The ends were cut back, 5 bases at V and 5 bases at J, with 13 bases in the middle. The CDR3 loop spans 13 amino acids. The CDR3 is CASSPDRTHEQYF. In nucleotides, the CDR3 is TGTGCCAGCAGTCCCGACCGAACCCACGAGCAGTACTTC.

This chain joins TRBV6-6 and TRBJ2-5; 9 bases line up with TRBD2. Germline assignment: CDR1 MNHNY and CDR2 SVGAGI (reference sequence). Germline trimming cut 4 bases from V and 4 bases from J; bases unmatched to any gene: 7. The CDR3 is 15 amino acids. CDR3 nucleotides: TGTGCCAGCAGTTTCGGGCCAGCGGGGGGAGAGACCCAGTACTTC. It encodes CASSFGPAGGETQYF.

This chain links TRBV5-1 with TRBJ2-3; tentatively, D is TRBD1 (5 bases). Germline V CDR1 and CDR2: SGHRS, YFSETQ. V lost 1 base to trimming and J lost 6 bases, with 15 bases between them. The CDR3 extends over 15 amino acids. The CDR3 DNA reads TGCGCCAGCAGCTTGTCCGGAACGAAGGGGGATACGCAGTATTTT. Translation: CASSLSGTKGDTQYF. Full variable domain (outside the CDR3, taken from reference TRBV5-1 and TRBJ2-3): KAGVTQTPRYLIKTRGQQVTLSCSPISGHRSVSWYQQTPGQGLQFLFEYFSETQRNKGNFPGRFSGRQFSNSRSEMNVSTLELGDSALYLCASSLSGTKGDTQYFGPGTRLTVL.

The V and J genes are TRBV9 and TRBJ1-1; D not certain. The germline V gene has CDR1 SGDLS and CDR2 YYNGEE. The length of the CDR3 is 16 residues. The germline V and J ends were trimmed by 0 bases and 3 bases, with 15 bases remaining between them. The CDR3 DNA reads as TGTGCCAGCAGCGTAGGGATTCGGGGTGGCGACACTGAAGCTTTCTTT. It encodes CASSVGIRGGDTEAFF.

J is TRBJ1-1 and V is TRBV5-1; 7 bases agree with TRBD1. The V segment lost 0 bases and the J segment 13 bases; nucleotides outside the gene matches: 12. This CDR3 has 14 amino acids. The germline V gene has CDR1 SGHRS and CDR2 YFSETQ. DNA for the CDR3: TGCGCCAGCAGCTTGGAAGACAGGGCCGCTAGAGTTTTCTTT. Its protein is CASSLEDRAARVFF.

This chain joins TRBV21-1 and TRBJ1-2; TRBD1, the D gene given by the table, was not confirmed from the DNA. TRBV21-1 is designated a pseudogene. The CDR3 sequence is 16 residues long. For the CDR3, the DNA is TGTGCCAGCAGCAAAGCGCGGGGGGCTCATAACTATGGCTACACCTTC. Protein: CASSKARGAHNYGYTF.